Reported below is one T cell receptor beta chain. Its antigen is not known. A multiplex PCR was run with 60 Vbeta primers and 13 Jbeta primers. Repertoires were generated with immunoSEQ multiplex PCR, while TCRdb's copy carries only in-frame clones and drops some. Among roughly 100,000 clones listed, approximately 82% were seen once. Germline V gene lookup returns CDR1 SGHTA and CDR2 FQGNSA. This CDR3 region has 13 residues. The germline V and J ends were trimmed by 3 bases and 3 bases, with 5 bases remaining between them. The data derive from a study of cytomegalovirus exposure and HLA in healthy donors. Findings and limits, study-wide: The productive fraction for most TCR beta V segments was about 87% or about 30% in an earlier analysis. Specificity for CMV antigens was confirmed in vitro for a few of the CMV-associated chains. There were reportedly fewer N-insertions in an Asian-associated ancestry cluster than the approximately 630-donor mean, in a later analysis. Beyond CMV serostatus, there was no information to go on about immune exposure.

The sample consisted of PBMCs. This clonotype was sampled from a middle-aged man in good health and CMV-seronegative. V gene TRBV7-2 combines with J gene TRBJ2-2; no firm D call. The CDR3 DNA sequence: TGTGCCAGCAGCTTCCGTTACACCGGGGAGCTGTTTTTT. Protein product: CASSFRYTGELFF.